The rows below give T cell receptor beta chains drawn from one sample of a study of neurological immune-mediated disorders. TCRdb fed the 5' RACE reads into MiXCR, producing one record per CDR3 protein. The data hold 50,000 or so distinct CDR3 sequences, with around 17% observed a single time. Material for sequencing was PBMCs. Receptors originate from a man aged 60 to 69 in good health. Both conserved end residues are part of each CDR3. The D gene is left open where the match is weak. Size is stated for part of the rows, as once, few or many counts, or as a class when the clone is expanded.

TRBV9,.,TRBJ2-5,many,TGTGCCAGCAGCGTAGACGAGGGGCAGGGGGAGACCCAGTACTTC,CASSVDEGQGETQYF
TRBV3-1,TRBD2,TRBJ2-7,many,TGTGCCAGCAGCCAAGATTCGGGCGGGAGGCTCGAGTTCGAGCAGTACTTC,CASSQDSGGRLEFEQYF
TRBV7-3,.,TRBJ1-2,.,TGTGCCAGCAGCTTAGAGGCCACAGCGGAACTACTATTC,CASSLEATAELLF
TRBV28,.,TRBJ1-2,many,TGTGCCAGCAGTTTACGAGCAGGGGTCTATGGCTACACCTTC,CASSLRAGVYGYTF
TRBV7-3,.,TRBJ2-7,many,TGTGCCAGCAGCCCACCCGGAGCCGTGATCTACTTC,CASSPPGAVIYF
TRBV24-1,TRBD2,TRBJ2-1,many,TGTGCCACCAGTGATTTCGGGAGGAACTACAATGAGCAGTTCTTC,CATSDFGRNYNEQFF
TRBV12-3/TRBV12-4,.,TRBJ2-7,many,TGTGCCAGCAGTTCTCGGCACCCCGAGCAGTACTTC,CASSSRHPEQYF
TRBV28,TRBD2,TRBJ2-5,.,TGTGCCAGCAGTTGGGTAGCGGGAGGCCCATACAAAGAGACACAGTACTTC,CASSWVAGGPYKETQYF
TRBV5-6,.,TRBJ1-2,few,TGTGCCAGCAGCTTTCCGCTCCAGACTAACTATGGCTACACCTTC,CASSFPLQTNYGYTF
TRBV5-1,.,TRBJ2-5,many,TGCGCCAGCAGCCCCGCCCGGGCCCAAGAGACCCAGTACTTC,CASSPARAQETQYF
TRBV3-1,TRBD2,TRBJ2-5,.,TGTGCCTCGGTAGCGGGAGGTGGAGAGACCCAGTACTTC,CASVAGGGETQYF
TRBV28,.,TRBJ2-3,many,TGTGCCAGCAGTTTCGAACAGGAGCTGAATACGCAGTATTTT,CASSFEQELNTQYF
TRBV5-1,.,TRBJ2-1,.,TGCGCCAGCAGCTCCTTGGGACGGGCAACCAACAATGAGCAGTTCTTC,CASSSLGRATNNEQFF
TRBV28,.,TRBJ1-5,.,TGTGCCAGCAGTTTATCTGAAGGGACGGGGAATCAGCCCCAGCATTTT,CASSLSEGTGNQPQHF
TRBV6-1,TRBD1,TRBJ2-5,many,TGTGCCAGCAGTGAAAACAGGGGAAGGCAAGAGACCCAGTACTTC,CASSENRGRQETQYF
TRBV12-3/TRBV12-4,.,TRBJ2-2,many,TGTGCCAGCAGCCCCCAGGGGAACACCGGGGAGCTGTTTTTT,CASSPQGNTGELFF
TRBV7-9,TRBD2,TRBJ2-3,.,TGTGCCAGCAGCCTGAGGACTAGCGGTCCCACAGATACGCAGTATTTT,CASSLRTSGPTDTQYF
TRBV5-4,TRBD2,TRBJ2-3,.,TGTGCCAGCAGCTTGGACGGGAGGGGCAGCTATACGCAGTATTTT,CASSLDGRGSYTQYF
TRBV5-1,.,TRBJ1-1,many,TGCGCCAGCAGCTTGGGGGGCAGGAACACTGAAGCTTTCTTT,CASSLGGRNTEAFF
TRBV7-2,.,TRBJ2-3,many,TGTGCCAGCAGCTTAGTGTACAGAGATACGCAGTATTTT,CASSLVYRDTQYF
TRBV11-2,TRBD2,TRBJ2-5,many,TGTGCCAGCAGCATGGGACTAGCGGATACTTCGTACCAAGAGACCCAGTACTTC,CASSMGLADTSYQETQYF
TRBV7-2,.,TRBJ2-5,.,TGTGCCAGCAGCTTAGCGGGCAGGGACCAAGAGACCCAGTACTTC,CASSLAGRDQETQYF
TRBV27,TRBD2,TRBJ2-5,.,TGTGCCAGCAGTTTAAGTTCGGCGGGGGGGCAAGAGACCCAGTACTTC,CASSLSSAGGQETQYF
TRBV5-1,.,TRBJ2-1,many,TGCGCCAGCAGCTTGGCCTATGAGCAGTTCTTC,CASSLAYEQFF
TRBV7-9,.,TRBJ2-7,.,TGTGACAGAGCTCGCTCCGGGGACGAGAAGTACTTC,CDRARSGDEKYF
TRBV9,.,TRBJ2-7,many,TGTGCCAGCAGCGTAGGTACAGGAACCTACGAGCAGTACTTC,CASSVGTGTYEQYF
TRBV5-1,.,TRBJ2-7,.,TGCGCCAGCAGCTTGGAAGGGTACTACGAGCAGTACTTC,CASSLEGYYEQYF
TRBV28,TRBD1,TRBJ2-7,many,TGTGCCAGCACCCCTCTCGGACAGGCGTCCTACGAGCAGTACTTC,CASTPLGQASYEQYF
TRBV5-1,TRBD2,TRBJ2-3,many,TGCGCCAGCAGCCCGGAGGGTGGCGGGAGAACAGATACGCAGTATTTT,CASSPEGGGRTDTQYF
TRBV10-3,TRBD2,TRBJ2-7,many,TGTGCCATCACTGCGGCGGGGGACTCCTACGAGCAGTACTTC,CAITAAGDSYEQYF
TRBV7-2,.,TRBJ2-1,many,TGTGCCAGCAGCCCCATCGGACTGGCCTACAATGAGCAGTTCTTC,CASSPIGLAYNEQFF
TRBV20-1,TRBD2,TRBJ2-1,many,TGCAGTGCTAGAGGCCTAGCGGGAGGGTATGAGCAGTTCTTC,CSARGLAGGYEQFF
TRBV29-1,.,TRBJ1-5,many,TGCAGCGTTGCCGAGGGAGGTGTTGGCAATCAGCCCCAGCATTTT,CSVAEGGVGNQPQHF
TRBV28,TRBD1,TRBJ2-7,.,TGTGCCAGCTCGGGACAGGGTTACTACGAGCAGTACTTC,CASSGQGYYEQYF
TRBV25-1,.,TRBJ1-2,many,TGTGCCAGCACCGGTACCGGGGTAGACTATGGCTACACCTTC,CASTGTGVDYGYTF
TRBV20-1,TRBD1,TRBJ2-1,many,TGCAGTGCCTCACCGGGACAGGGGGCACAGCACTCCTACAATGAGCAGTTCTTC,CSASPGQGAQHSYNEQFF